The next 11 T cell receptor beta chains were all read from a single sample in a study of blood T cell repertoires in COVID-19 (dated by TCRdb to between 2020 and 2021). Receptor amplification or capture employed the immunoSEQ multiplex PCR assay. TCRdb mirrors the immuneACCESS table, restricted to in-frame sequences. Some clones are absent from its copies; in checked studies, under half trace to an unresolved V gene, and the reason for the others is unknown. A total of more than 110,000 clones appear in this sample, roughly 80% of them only once. 4.5% to 5.5% of the sample is held by the ten biggest clonotypes. The sample comprised PBMCs or T cells enriched from blood (not recorded which). All receptors come from a man between 40 and 49 years old with acute COVID-19.

V and J are TRBV5-1 and TRBJ2-1; D remains unclear. V was trimmed by 4 bases and J by 6 bases, leaving 20 bases between them. This CDR3 comprises 16 residues. Germline-derived CDR1 and CDR2 are SGHRS and YFSETQ. The CDR3 reads CASSHFEEPGGNEQFF. As DNA, the CDR3 is TGCGCCAGCAGCCACTTCGAGGAGCCTGGCGGCAATGAGCAGTTCTTC.

J is TRBJ2-7 and V is TRBV7-9; 10 bases match TRBD1. Unmatched junction bases numbered 12, after V lost 4 bases and J lost 3 bases. Germline V gives CDR1 SEHNR, CDR2 FQNEAQ (reference sequence). The CDR3 spans 17 residues. The CDR3 reads CASSYLPGTGVIYEQYF. The DNA of the CDR3 is TGTGCCAGCAGCTACTTACCCGGGACAGGGGTAATCTACGAGCAGTACTTC.

The chain joins TRBV10-3 to TRBJ1-1, with a tentative D call TRBD1 (6 bases). This CDR3 comprises 15 residues. V was cut by 3 bases and J by 0 bases, with 11 bases left in between. Germline V gene lookup returns CDR1 ENHRY and CDR2 SYGVKD. CDR3 protein: CAISDNRVLNTEAFF. As DNA, the CDR3 is TGTGCCATCAGTGATAACAGGGTTCTGAACACTGAAGCTTTCTTT.

This clone was recorded only once. Here the CDR3 reads CASQKGGGPYNEQFF. CDR3 DNA sequence: TGTGCCAGCCAAAAAGGCGGGGGGCCCTACAATGAGCAGTTCTTC. This chain links TRBV9 with TRBJ2-1; 8 nucleotides match TRBD2. CDR1 SGDLS and CDR2 YYNGEE come from the germline V gene. V shed 7 bases, J shed 2 bases, and the junction held 8 bases outside the gene matches. This CDR3 is 15 amino acids long.

The chain employs TRBV5-6 and TRBJ2-1, with D tentatively TRBD2 (6 bases). The CDR3 runs to 12 residues. Trimming removed 4 bases from V and 7 bases from J, with 9 bases in between. CDR1 is SGHDT and CDR2 is YYEEEE in the germline V gene. CDR3 sequence (DNA): TGTGCCAGCAGCGGGGGGACTAATGAGCAGTTCTTC. This encodes CASSGGTNEQFF.

The chain is built from TRBV29-1 and TRBJ2-2; D is possibly TRBD2 (5 bases). From germline, CDR1 is SQVTM and CDR2 ANQGSEA. Deletions cut 3 bases from V and 6 bases from J, with 11 bases between. CDR3 length: 13 residues. The CDR3 loop reads CSVDRGSPGELFF. The DNA for the CDR3 is TGCAGCGTTGATCGAGGGTCCCCCGGGGAGCTGTTTTTT.

The chain combines TRBV7-2 with TRBJ1-4; a possible D gene is TRBD1 (6 bases). Germline CDR1 and CDR2: SGHTA and FQGNSA. Trimming cost V 7 bases and J 7 bases, with 16 bases left between them. The CDR3 is 14 residues long. CDR3 bases: TGTGCCAGCAACGTGAGGGGGAATCCTGAAAAACTGTTTTTT. Residues: CASNVRGNPEKLFF.

This clone was picked up one time. J is TRBJ1-2 and V is TRBV5-4; 9 bases line up with TRBD1. The CDR3 sequence is 14 residues long. Germline V gives CDR1 SGHNT, CDR2 YYREEE (reference sequence). J was trimmed by 2 bases and V by 2 bases; bases with no gene match: 1. The CDR3 DNA reads TGTGCCAGCAGCTTACAGGGGGCCAACTATGGCTACACCTTC. Its translation is CASSLQGANYGYTF. Complete variable domain (other parts from reference TRBV5-4 and TRBJ1-2): ETGVTQSPTHLIKTRGQQVTLRCSSQSGHNTVSWYQQALGQGPQFIFQYYREEENGRGNFPPRFSGLQFPNYSSELNVNALELDDSALYLCASSLQGANYGYTFGSGTRLTVV.

The gene calls are TRBV29-1 and TRBJ2-7; 9 bases match TRBD1. Trimming cost V 4 bases and J 3 bases; bases outside gene matches: 7. The CDR3 is 14 amino acids. Germline lookup yields CDR1 SQVTM and CDR2 ANQGSEA. The chain's CDR3 is CSVAPGQGSYEQYF. The CDR3 nucleotides read TGCAGCGTTGCACCCGGACAGGGGAGCTACGAGCAGTACTTC.

J is TRBJ2-2 and V is TRBV5-1; D is perhaps TRBD2 (6 bases). The CDR3 spans 13 residues. V dropped 8 bases and J dropped 5 bases, with 13 bases sitting between them. The germline CDR1 and CDR2 sequences are SGHRS and YFSETQ. Here the CDR3 DNA reads TGCGCCAGTACCGTGGGGGGAACCGGGGAGCTGTTTTTT. This codes for CASTVGGTGELFF.

This chain joins TRBV29-1 and TRBJ2-7; 10 positions agree with TRBD2. CDR1 and CDR2 (germline): SQVTM, ANQGSEA. The CDR3 is made up of 17 amino acids. J was trimmed by 2 bases and V by 2 bases; bases with no gene match: 12. CDR3 coding DNA: TGCAGCGTTGAAAGGTGGGCTAGCGGGAGTAGCGCCTACGAGCAGTACTTC. It specifies CSVERWASGSSAYEQYF.